A selection of T cell receptor beta chains follows, all from one sample in a study of T cells of healthy individuals. TCRdb called the 5' RACE reads again in MiXCR, with one record for every CDR3 protein. The sample contains about 96,000 distinct CDR3 sequences, approximately 15% of which appear only once. The receptors come from a human donor in good health. Both conserved end residues are part of each CDR3. Fields, in order: V gene, J gene, CDR3 protein.

V gene: TRBV12-3/TRBV12-4; J gene: TRBJ2-5; CDR3 protein: CASSPEETQYF
V gene: TRBV11-2; J gene: TRBJ2-3; CDR3 protein: CASSHVWGTDTQYF
V gene: TRBV9; J gene: TRBJ2-1; CDR3 protein: CASSFRRDTTYNEQFF
V gene: TRBV21-1; J gene: TRBJ2-1; CDR3 protein: CASSKTGGYNEQFF
V gene: TRBV2; J gene: TRBJ1-5; CDR3 protein: CASSGDRGGDQPQHF
V gene: TRBV20-1; J gene: TRBJ2-1; CDR3 protein: CSAPPQTGDEQFF
V gene: TRBV10-3; J gene: TRBJ2-1; CDR3 protein: CAISRMDEQFF
V gene: TRBV4-2; J gene: TRBJ2-1; CDR3 protein: CASSKGGGSPYNEQFF
V gene: TRBV5-1; J gene: TRBJ2-2; CDR3 protein: CASSLGTGHPNTGELFF
V gene: TRBV12-3/TRBV12-4; J gene: TRBJ1-5; CDR3 protein: CASGYSNQPQHF
V gene: TRBV6-6; J gene: TRBJ1-2; CDR3 protein: CASSHEVARGWGYTF
V gene: TRBV2; J gene: TRBJ1-1; CDR3 protein: CASSASVDRARDTEAFF
V gene: TRBV9; J gene: TRBJ1-2; CDR3 protein: CASSVDRGEGYTF
V gene: TRBV29-1; J gene: TRBJ2-7; CDR3 protein: CSAGQALSYEQYF
V gene: TRBV7-9; J gene: TRBJ2-1; CDR3 protein: CASSFSPGLAGGSPSSYNEQFF
V gene: TRBV28; J gene: TRBJ1-1; CDR3 protein: CATGQGATEAFF
V gene: TRBV6-2/TRBV6-3; J gene: TRBJ2-6; CDR3 protein: CASSQTGSGANVLTF
V gene: TRBV2; J gene: TRBJ1-2; CDR3 protein: CASTRDTGFVYTF
V gene: TRBV6-5; J gene: TRBJ1-6; CDR3 protein: CASSTGTGQLALHF
V gene: TRBV12-3/TRBV12-4; J gene: TRBJ2-7; CDR3 protein: CASSLFRAHEQYF
V gene: TRBV6-2/TRBV6-3; J gene: TRBJ1-2; CDR3 protein: CASSYSRAAVYGYTF
V gene: TRBV6-1; J gene: TRBJ1-4; CDR3 protein: CASSELATNEKLFF
V gene: TRBV10-3; J gene: TRBJ2-5; CDR3 protein: CAISESRSQETQYF
V gene: TRBV28; J gene: TRBJ2-1; CDR3 protein: CASSLLGSYNEQFF
V gene: TRBV7-2; J gene: TRBJ1-4; CDR3 protein: CASSLDAGNLNEKLFF
V gene: TRBV28; J gene: TRBJ2-7; CDR3 protein: CASRSPGRSYEQYF
V gene: TRBV2; J gene: TRBJ1-1; CDR3 protein: CASRPSLVNTEAFF
V gene: TRBV29-1; J gene: TRBJ2-7; CDR3 protein: CSVDGQGNEQYF
V gene: TRBV4-2; J gene: TRBJ1-5; CDR3 protein: CASSVRQGDDQPQHF
V gene: TRBV25-1; J gene: TRBJ1-2; CDR3 protein: CASSRWTGDGYTF
V gene: TRBV6-4; J gene: TRBJ2-3; CDR3 protein: CASSDSSGGTDTQYF
V gene: TRBV12-3/TRBV12-4; J gene: TRBJ2-7; CDR3 protein: CASSLHTNQVFEQYF
V gene: TRBV7-8; J gene: TRBJ1-1; CDR3 protein: CASSLSLTGNTEAFF
V gene: TRBV9; J gene: TRBJ2-2; CDR3 protein: CASSPQSWTGELFF
V gene: TRBV6-6; J gene: TRBJ2-7; CDR3 protein: CASHQRASYEQYF
V gene: TRBV20-1; J gene: TRBJ2-1; CDR3 protein: CSAAGTGLYNEQFF
V gene: TRBV12-3/TRBV12-4; J gene: TRBJ1-2; CDR3 protein: CASRAGTVGYGYTF
V gene: TRBV7-2; J gene: TRBJ1-6; CDR3 protein: CASSRLQPNSPLHF
V gene: TRBV6-2/TRBV6-3; J gene: TRBJ1-2; CDR3 protein: CASSYSPNYGYTF
V gene: TRBV11-1; J gene: TRBJ2-7; CDR3 protein: CASSSGLAGGLNEQYF
V gene: TRBV12-1; J gene: TRBJ1-5; CDR3 protein: CASSSSVDKEYQPQHF
V gene: TRBV7-2; J gene: TRBJ2-5; CDR3 protein: CASGRDTGDDETQYF
V gene: TRBV6-5; J gene: TRBJ1-6; CDR3 protein: CASSSGANNSPLHF
V gene: TRBV7-3; J gene: TRBJ2-3; CDR3 protein: CASSLSGTTTDTQYF
V gene: TRBV6-2/TRBV6-3; J gene: TRBJ2-6; CDR3 protein: CASSPTGSGANVLTF
V gene: TRBV28; J gene: TRBJ2-3; CDR3 protein: CASSLNPAASTDTQYF
V gene: TRBV25-1; J gene: TRBJ1-1; CDR3 protein: CASRDRGQVRNTEAFF
V gene: TRBV7-9; J gene: TRBJ1-3; CDR3 protein: CASSPGDLGNTIYF
V gene: TRBV6-5; J gene: TRBJ1-1; CDR3 protein: CASSFGRNTEAFF
V gene: TRBV20-1; J gene: TRBJ2-7; CDR3 protein: CSAREAGLSYEQYF
V gene: TRBV4-1; J gene: TRBJ2-3; CDR3 protein: CASSQDGSPPSDTQYF
V gene: TRBV14; J gene: TRBJ2-1; CDR3 protein: CASSQISGAYNEQFF
V gene: TRBV7-8; J gene: TRBJ2-5; CDR3 protein: CASSLEGASMGTQYF
V gene: TRBV10-3; J gene: TRBJ2-3; CDR3 protein: CAISEAKSTDTQYF
V gene: TRBV5-1; J gene: TRBJ2-1; CDR3 protein: CASSLTGVGNEQFF
V gene: TRBV21-1; J gene: TRBJ2-7; CDR3 protein: CVSSSAWTLAEQYF